These T cell receptor beta chains were read from a single sample in a study of blood T cell repertoires in COVID-19. Measured with immunoSEQ multiplex PCR; TCRdb has only the in-frame clones, and not every one. The table shows 100,000 to 150,000 clones, with roughly 72% occurring only once. Sequencing used peripheral blood. The receptor set was obtained from an elderly man with COVID-19, enrolled during active disease. CDR3s include the opening cysteine and the closing phenylalanine or tryptophan. D genes are given only for firm matches. Clone size is not always given. Where it is, it says once, few, many or a class for expanded clones.

j_call	d_call	clone_size	v_call	cdr3_nt	cdr3_aa
TRBJ1-1	TRBD1	-	TRBV6-6	TGTGCCAGCAGTTACTCCAGGGGGGACACTGAAGCTTTCTTT	CASSYSRGDTEAFF
TRBJ1-4	TRBD1	few	TRBV4-1	TGCGCCAGCAGCCAAGCCCTAAGACAGGGGAATGAAAAACTGTTTTTT	CASSQALRQGNEKLFF
TRBJ2-3	TRBD2	-	TRBV4-1	TGCGCCAGCAGCCAAGGGGTCCCTAGCGGGATGGCAGATACGCAGTATTTT	CASSQGVPSGMADTQYF
TRBJ2-1	-	-	TRBV19	TGTGCCAGTAGTATATTCTCGTACGGGGGCTACAATGAGCAGTTCTTC	CASSIFSYGGYNEQFF
TRBJ1-5	TRBD1	-	TRBV15	TGTGCCACCAGCACCCCGACAGGGCTCAGAATAAGCAATCAGCCCCAGCATTTT	CATSTPTGLRISNQPQHF
TRBJ2-7	-	-	TRBV7-9	TGTGCCAGCACCGCGACGGGGGAGCAGTACTTC	CASTATGEQYF
TRBJ1-2	-	-	TRBV10-3	TGTGCCATCAGTGGACAGGACTATGGCTACACCTTC	CAISGQDYGYTF
TRBJ2-3	-	-	TRBV7-3	TGTGCCAGCAGCACGTCCGGGACTCTCTCTCAAACGCAGTATTTT	CASSTSGTLSQTQYF
TRBJ1-6	-	-	TRBV21-1	TGTGCCAGCAGCAATAGTTCTGGAGTACTTGTTAATTCACCCCTCCACTTT	CASSNSSGVLVNSPLHF
TRBJ2-1	-	-	TRBV12-3/TRBV12-4	TGTGCCAGCAGTCTGCAGGGAAAGGAGCAGTTCTTC	CASSLQGKEQFF
TRBJ1-6	-	-	TRBV20-1	TGCAGTGCTAGTCCCAGTTCCAATTCACCCCTCCACTTT	CSASPSSNSPLHF
TRBJ2-7	TRBD2	-	TRBV9	TGTGCCAGCAGCGCCACCGGGACTAGCGGAAACTACGAGCAGTACTTC	CASSATGTSGNYEQYF
TRBJ2-1	-	-	TRBV6-5	TGTGCCAGCAGTACCCTAGAGTCAATTTACAATGAGCAGTTCTTC	CASSTLESIYNEQFF
TRBJ2-6	-	once	TRBV7-3	TGTGCCAGCAGCCCGGAGGGTCCTGGGGCCAACGTCCTGACTTTC	CASSPEGPGANVLTF
TRBJ1-4	-	-	TRBV2	TGTGCCAGCAGTGAGTCGACAGGATGGGATGAAAAACTGTTTTTT	CASSESTGWDEKLFF
TRBJ2-7	-	-	TRBV3-1/TRBV3-2	TGTGCCAGCAGCTCCTCCCCCGCGTACGAGCAGTACTTC	CASSSSPAYEQYF
TRBJ1-2	-	-	TRBV5-1	TGCGCCAGCAGCTTGGGAATTACTACAGGGCGAACTCACCTTTCTGGCTACACCTTC	CASSLGITTGRTHLSGYTF
TRBJ1-1	-	-	TRBV29-1	TGCAGCGTAGTCAGGGGTAGTAGCACTGAAGCTTTCTTT	CSVVRGSSTEAFF
TRBJ2-5	-	few	TRBV2	TGTGCCAGCAGCCGGGACACCTTCCAAGAGACCCAGTACTTC	CASSRDTFQETQYF
TRBJ1-1	-	-	TRBV19	TGTGCCAGTAGTACCCAGGGGTTTAACACTGAAGCTTTCTTT	CASSTQGFNTEAFF
TRBJ2-7	TRBD2	-	TRBV27	TGTGCCAGCAGTAGCGGGATTAATAACTACGAGCAGTACTTC	CASSSGINNYEQYF
TRBJ2-1	-	once	TRBV28	TGTGCCAGCAGTTTAATGACTAGGGAAGAGCAGTTCTTC	CASSLMTREEQFF
TRBJ2-2	TRBD2	-	TRBV5-4	TGTGCCAGCAGCTCCCCGACTAGCGGTTATAACACCGGGGAGCTGTTTTTT	CASSSPTSGYNTGELFF
TRBJ2-7	-	-	TRBV28	TGTGCCAGCAGGCTTACACCCGACTACGAGCAGTACTTC	CASRLTPDYEQYF
TRBJ1-5	-	-	TRBV6-6	-	CASSWGQGAPHF
TRBJ2-7	TRBD1	-	TRBV19	TGTGCCAGTAGTCGACAGGGGGACTACGAGCAGTACTTC	CASSRQGDYEQYF